The 15 T cell receptor beta chains reported below all come from one sample, sequenced in a study of blood T cell repertoires in COVID-19. The assay was immunoSEQ multiplex PCR, and TCRdb's table has in-frame clones only and misses some. The sample includes about 61,000 clones, about 77% of them seen just once. The sample taken for sequencing was peripheral blood. The source is a man of 80 years or more with active or convalescent COVID-19.

The rearrangement uses TRBV6-2 or TRBV6-3 and TRBJ2-7, with TRBD2 identical over 8 bases. The CDR3 has 17 amino acids. V shed 2 bases, J shed 4 bases, and the junction held 13 bases outside the gene matches. CDR1 is MNHEY, CDR2 SVGEGT, per germline. The CDR3 region is CASSYDIGSGGGYEQYF. As DNA, the CDR3 is TGTGCCAGCAGTTACGACATAGGGAGCGGGGGTGGTTACGAGCAGTACTTC.

The chain has TRBV27 and TRBJ2-7; 15 nucleotides agree with TRBD2. This CDR3 is 18 amino acids long. From germline, CDR1 is MNHEY and CDR2 SMNVEV (reference sequence). Trimming at V came to 5 bases and at J to 2 bases, leaving 10 bases not matched to a gene. CDR3 protein: CASSPWTSGRARAYEQYF. The CDR3 coding sequence is TGTGCCAGCAGTCCCTGGACTAGCGGGAGGGCCAGAGCCTACGAGCAGTACTTC.

This clone was recorded at least ten times. V usage is TRBV29-1 and J usage is TRBJ2-3; TRBD2 might be the D (6 bases). The V end lost 7 bases, the J end lost 2 bases, and 13 bases lay between the germline ends. The CDR3 has 13 amino acids. CDR1 is SQVTM, CDR2 ANQGSEA, per germline. CDR3 nucleotides: TGCAGCGCCGCCTCGGGGGTCACAGATACGCAGTATTTT. It codes for CSAASGVTDTQYF.

The V gene is TRBV11-3, the J gene TRBJ2-3; the match to TRBD1 covers 8 bases. Germline CDR1 is SGHNT and CDR2 is YENEEA. The V gene end was trimmed by 4 bases and the J gene end by 5 bases; junction bases not matched to a gene: 11. The length of the CDR3 is 16 residues. The CDR3 region has the DNA TGTGCCAGCAGCTCGAACAGGGGGTATGAAGAAGATACGCAGTATTTT. Translation gives CASSSNRGYEEDTQYF.

The gene calls are TRBV24-1 and TRBJ2-3, with TRBD2 matching over 7 bases. The junction had 12 bases not matched to a gene; V was cut back by 0 bases and J by 4 bases. Germline V lookup: CDR1 KGHDR, CDR2 SFDVKD. The CDR3 is 18 residues long. The CDR3 region is CATSDLLGLAGSPDTQYF. CDR3 sequence (DNA): TGTGCCACCAGTGATTTGTTGGGCTTAGCGGGTTCTCCAGATACGCAGTATTTT.

The chain has TRBV6-2 or TRBV6-3 and TRBJ2-5, with TRBD1 as a possible D gene (6 bases). The germline V gene has CDR1 MNHEY and CDR2 SVGEGT. The CDR3 covers 15 residues. Between the trimmed V and J ends, which lost 2 bases and 4 bases, there was a span of 14 bases. CDR3 sequence (DNA): TGTGCCAGCAGTTACAATGCAGGGGATGGAGAGACCCAGTACTTC. This gives the protein CASSYNAGDGETQYF.

This sequence joins TRBV4-1 and TRBJ2-3; a possible D gene is TRBD2 (5 bases). The CDR3 spans 16 residues. The V gene lost 4 bases and the J gene lost 2 bases, with 16 bases spanning the gap. CDR1 is MGHRA, CDR2 YSYEKL, per germline. The DNA of the CDR3 is TGCGCCAGCAGCCGCCTGGGGAGTAGCGACACAGATACGCAGTATTTT. It specifies CASSRLGSSDTDTQYF.

The sample holds one count of this clone. This chain links TRBV7-9 with TRBJ1-6; D may be TRBD1 (5 bases). V lost 7 bases and J lost 8, with 12 bases in between. The CDR3 has 13 amino acids. Germline V gene data show CDR1 as SEHNR and CDR2 as FQNEAQ (reference sequence). Written as DNA, the CDR3 is TGTGCCAGCATCCCCGGGGGGGATTCACCCCTCCACTTT. It translates to CASIPGGDSPLHF.

This clone was counted a few times. The V and J genes are TRBV29-1 and TRBJ1-1, with TRBD1 matching 10 bases. The CDR3 totals 14 residues. V dropped 4 bases and J dropped 5; count of bases not matched to a gene: 7. In germline, CDR1 is SQVTM, CDR2 ANQGSEA. CDR3 in amino acids: CSVGGQGVGTEAFF. In nucleotides, the CDR3 is TGCAGCGTTGGAGGACAGGGGGTTGGGACTGAAGCTTTCTTT.

The chain employs TRBV5-6 and TRBJ1-2, with D perhaps TRBD1 (5 bases). Germline assignment: CDR1 SGHDT and CDR2 YYEEEE. The V and J ends lost 4 bases and 5 bases respectively, with 18 bases between them. The CDR3 length is 15 residues. The CDR3 is CASSLGAADLYGYTF. The DNA for the CDR3 is TGTGCCAGCAGCCTTGGGGCAGCCGACCTTTATGGCTACACCTTC.

This clone came up a few times. One junction end does not reproduce the germline sequence, and a read error may be involved. The chain recombines TRBV29-1 with TRBJ2-3; TRBD1 matches 8 bases. The CDR3 loop spans 14 amino acids. The germline CDR1 and CDR2 sequences are SQVTM and ANQGSEA. The CDR3 DNA reads as TGCAGCGCCACCGTGCCCCTGGGACAGGTAGAAGTATACTTT. It is translated as CSATVPLGQVEVYF.

This chain joins TRBV10-3 and TRBJ2-3, with D possibly matching TRBD2 (5 bases). The length of the CDR3 is 15 residues. The V end was cut by 4 bases, the J end by 0 bases, with 11 bases between. Per the germline V gene, CDR1 is ENHRY and CDR2 is SYGVKD. The CDR3 sequence: CAISGVGASTDTQYF. The CDR3 bases are TGTGCCATCAGTGGGGTGGGAGCCAGCACAGATACGCAGTATTTT.

The chain recombines TRBV5-1 with TRBJ2-3; 8 positions match TRBD1. The CDR3 has 18 residues. Trimming took 0 bases from V and 2 from J; bases not matched to a gene: 11. From germline, CDR1 is SGHRS and CDR2 YFSETQ. CDR3 DNA: TGCGCCAGCAGCTTGGGTCCAACAGGGGGTCGCCTCACAGATACGCAGTATTTT. Encoded protein: CASSLGPTGGRLTDTQYF.

This chain connects TRBV10-3 to TRBJ2-7; TRBD1 matches at 7 bases. Germline V gives CDR1 ENHRY, CDR2 SYGVKD. The CDR3 is 14 amino acids. Trimming at V came to 10 bases and at J to 6 bases, leaving 15 bases not matched to a gene. This chain's CDR3 is CATYRDSASGEQYF. The CDR3 nucleotides are TGTGCCACCTACCGGGACAGCGCTTCGGGCGAGCAGTACTTC.

The rearrangement uses TRBV5-5 and TRBJ2-1, with 9 bases matching TRBD2. CDR1 is SGHKS and CDR2 is YYEKEE in the germline V gene (reference sequence). The CDR3 consists of 18 residues. With 0 bases clipped from V and 2 bases from J, the junction kept 9 bases outside the gene matches. The chain's CDR3 is CASSLAYSSGNTYNEQFF. The CDR3 DNA reads as TGTGCCAGCAGCTTGGCATACTCTAGCGGGAACACCTACAATGAGCAGTTCTTC.